This record covers a single T cell receptor (beta chain). Only in-frame clones appear in the TCRdb table, and some are missing; sequencing was by immunoSEQ multiplex PCR. Of more than 25,000 clones listed, roughly 86% were seen once; the top ten hold more than 9.5%. This sample is part of a study of T cell changes during pregnancy in multiple sclerosis. The V gene's germline CDR1 is LGHNA and CDR2 YSLEER. With V trimmed by 4 bases and J by 6 bases, 8 bases remained unmatched. The CDR3 loop spans 15 amino acids. The TCR sequence derives from a female donor with multiple sclerosis, enrolled in a pregnancy study. Here the sequenced sample was CD8+ T cells from peripheral blood mononuclear cells, taken in the first trimester of pregnancy. This chain joins TRBV4-3 and TRBJ2-2, with 7 positions matching TRBD1. CDR3 protein: CASSLDRDRAGELFF. Here the CDR3 DNA reads TGCGCCAGCAGCCTTGACCGGGACAGAGCCGGGGAGCTGTTTTTT.